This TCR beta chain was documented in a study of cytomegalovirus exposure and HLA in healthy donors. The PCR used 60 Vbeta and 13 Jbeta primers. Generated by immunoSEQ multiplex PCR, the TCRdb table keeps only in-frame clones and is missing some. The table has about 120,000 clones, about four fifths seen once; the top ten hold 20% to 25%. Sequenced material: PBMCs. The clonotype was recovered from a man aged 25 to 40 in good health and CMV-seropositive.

The CDR3 bases are TGTGCCATCAGTGAAGGGGGGGGATGGACCGGGGAGCTGTTTTTT. Protein: CAISEGGGWTGELFF. The J gene is TRBJ2-2, the V gene TRBV10-3, with D possibly matching TRBD2 (7 bases). V gave up 3 bases and J gave up 5 bases, with 13 bases separating them. Germline CDR1 ENHRY, CDR2 SYGVKD. The CDR3 has 15 residues.